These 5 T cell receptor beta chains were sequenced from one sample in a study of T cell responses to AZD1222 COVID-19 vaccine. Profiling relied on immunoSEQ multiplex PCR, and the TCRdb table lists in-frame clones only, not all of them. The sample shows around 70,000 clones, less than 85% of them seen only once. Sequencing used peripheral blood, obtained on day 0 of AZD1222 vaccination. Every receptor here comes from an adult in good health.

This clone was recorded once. The CDR3 loop reads CASSLQGGLGSYEQYF. The CDR3 DNA reads TGTGCCAGCAGCTTACAGGGTGGACTGGGGTCCTACGAGCAGTACTTC. The chain joins TRBV7-9 to TRBJ2-7; D might be TRBD1 or TRBD2, each matching 5 bases. The CDR3 length is 16 residues. Trimming shortened V by 2 bases and J by 1 base, and 15 bases separated the two germline ends. The germline V gene has CDR1 SEHNR and CDR2 FQNEAQ (reference sequence).

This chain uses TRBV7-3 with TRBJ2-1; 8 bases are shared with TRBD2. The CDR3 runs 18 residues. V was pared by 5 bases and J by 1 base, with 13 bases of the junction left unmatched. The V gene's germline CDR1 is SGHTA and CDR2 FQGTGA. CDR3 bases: TGTGCCAGCAGCCGCCCACTGACGGGGGGGCCTTCCTACAATGAGCAGTTCTTC. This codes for CASSRPLTGGPSYNEQFF.

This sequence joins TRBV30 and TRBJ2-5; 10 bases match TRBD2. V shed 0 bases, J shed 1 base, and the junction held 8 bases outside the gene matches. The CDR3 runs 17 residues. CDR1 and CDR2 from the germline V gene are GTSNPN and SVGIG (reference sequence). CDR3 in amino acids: CAWSVWGSGRLQETQYF. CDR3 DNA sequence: TGTGCCTGGAGTGTGTGGGGTAGCGGGAGGCTCCAAGAGACCCAGTACTTC.

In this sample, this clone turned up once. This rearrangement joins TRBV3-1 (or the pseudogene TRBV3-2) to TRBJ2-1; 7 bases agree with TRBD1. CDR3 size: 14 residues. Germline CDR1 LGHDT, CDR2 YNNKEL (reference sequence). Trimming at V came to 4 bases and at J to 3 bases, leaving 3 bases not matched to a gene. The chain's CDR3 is CASSPGTVYNEQFF. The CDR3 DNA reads TGTGCCAGCAGCCCGGGGACAGTCTACAATGAGCAGTTCTTC.

The CDR3: CASSSGSPLHF. CDR3 in DNA: TGTGCCAGCTCCTCCGGTTCACCCCTCCACTTT. The V and J genes are TRBV2 and TRBJ1-6; no definite D call. The germline V and J ends were trimmed by 8 bases and 9 bases, with 8 bases remaining between them. CDR1 and CDR2 (germline): SNHLY, FYNNEI. This CDR3 contains 11 residues.